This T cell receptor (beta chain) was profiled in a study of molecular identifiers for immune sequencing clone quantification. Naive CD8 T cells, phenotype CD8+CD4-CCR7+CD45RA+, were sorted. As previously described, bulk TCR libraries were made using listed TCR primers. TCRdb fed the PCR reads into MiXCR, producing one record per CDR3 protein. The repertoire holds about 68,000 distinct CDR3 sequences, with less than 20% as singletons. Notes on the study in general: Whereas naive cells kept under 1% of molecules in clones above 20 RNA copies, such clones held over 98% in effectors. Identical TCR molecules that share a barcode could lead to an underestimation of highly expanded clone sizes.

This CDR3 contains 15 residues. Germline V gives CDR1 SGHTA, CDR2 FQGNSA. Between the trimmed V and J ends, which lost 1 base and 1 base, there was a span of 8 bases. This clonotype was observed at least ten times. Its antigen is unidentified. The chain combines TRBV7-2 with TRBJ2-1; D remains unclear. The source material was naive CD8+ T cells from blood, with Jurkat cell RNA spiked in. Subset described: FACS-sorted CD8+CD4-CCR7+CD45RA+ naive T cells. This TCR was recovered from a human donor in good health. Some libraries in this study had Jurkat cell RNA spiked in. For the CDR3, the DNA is TGTGCCAGCAGCTTAGGGCTAGGGTCCTACAATGAGCAGTTCTTC. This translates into CASSLGLGSYNEQFF.